Each of the 2 T cell receptor beta chains below was sequenced from the same sample in a study of identifying expanded T cells in peripheral blood. Generated by immunoSEQ multiplex PCR, the TCRdb table keeps only in-frame clones and is missing some. In the table there are about 81,000 clones, 80% to 85% of which are singletons. Sequencing input: blood. The receptor source for this set is a person between 18 and 69 years old in good health.

This chain joins TRBV7-8 and TRBJ1-5, with D maybe TRBD1 (5 bases). Germline lookup yields CDR1 SGHVS and CDR2 FQNEAQ. There are 15 residues in the CDR3. V was pared by 5 bases and J by 3 bases, with 14 bases between. CDR3 nucleotides: TGTGCCAGCAGCCGCAGGCCAGGGAACAATCAGCCCCAGCATTTT. Its protein is CASSRRPGNNQPQHF.

V and J are TRBV7-6 and TRBJ1-2; 8 bases are a match to TRBD1. The J segment lost 10 bases and the V segment lost 4 bases, leaving 11 bases of the junction unmatched. The V gene's germline CDR1 is SGHVS and CDR2 FNYEAQ. The CDR3 totals 14 residues. DNA of the CDR3: TGTGCCAGCAGCTCAGCCAGGGGGCCTGGCGACTACACCTTC. Protein: CASSSARGPGDYTF.